The rows below give T cell receptor beta chains drawn from one sample of a study of glioma-infiltrating T cells. A single record per CDR3 protein comes from TCRdb applying MiXCR to the multiplex PCR reads. The sample has about 89,000 distinct CDR3 sequences, about 23% seen once. Sequencing input: glioma tissue, nonneoplastic brain tissue, or PBMCs (not recorded which). These TCRs come from a human donor with low-grade glioma or glioblastoma, undergoing nonglioma brain surgery, or in good health (not recorded which). CDR3s include the opening cysteine and the closing phenylalanine or tryptophan. The D gene is left open where the match is weak. The listing skips clone size in some rows; elsewhere it reads once, few, many or a size class.

d_gene: -; j_gene: TRBJ2-3; abundance: many; v_gene: TRBV7-2; CDR3nt: TGTGCCAGCAGCTTAGTTGGGGTTCTCACAGATACGCAGTATTTT; CDR3aa: CASSLVGVLTDTQYF
d_gene: -; j_gene: TRBJ2-5; abundance: many; v_gene: TRBV15; CDR3nt: TGTGCCACCAGCGGAGGAGTTCAAGAGACCCAGTACTTC; CDR3aa: CATSGGVQETQYF
d_gene: TRBD1; j_gene: TRBJ2-3; abundance: few; v_gene: TRBV10-2; CDR3nt: TGCGCCAGCGGGGTGGACAGGACAACCTTCACAGATACGCAGTATTTT; CDR3aa: CASGVDRTTFTDTQYF
d_gene: -; j_gene: TRBJ2-3; abundance: -; v_gene: TRBV5-4; CDR3nt: TGTGCCAGCAGCTTGGCTTGGCGGGACGGAGATACGCAGTATTTT; CDR3aa: CASSLAWRDGDTQYF
d_gene: -; j_gene: TRBJ1-1; abundance: -; v_gene: TRBV2; CDR3nt: TGTGCCAGCAGTGAGGAGGGTTTGGGGGGAATGCCTTTCTTT; CDR3aa: CASSEEGLGGMPFF
d_gene: TRBD2; j_gene: TRBJ2-1; abundance: -; v_gene: TRBV6-2/TRBV6-3; CDR3nt: TGTGCCAGCAGATACGGCGGTAGCGGGGGATACAATGAGCAGTTCTTC; CDR3aa: CASRYGGSGGYNEQFF
d_gene: TRBD2; j_gene: TRBJ2-1; abundance: once; v_gene: TRBV20-1; CDR3nt: TGCAGTGCCCACGGGGGTAGCGGGAAGGATGAGCAGTTCTTC; CDR3aa: CSAHGGSGKDEQFF
d_gene: -; j_gene: TRBJ1-1; abundance: many; v_gene: TRBV3-1; CDR3nt: TGTGCCAGCAGCCCCCGGGATCGAACGGTTGAAGCTTTCTTT; CDR3aa: CASSPRDRTVEAFF
d_gene: -; j_gene: TRBJ2-3; abundance: many; v_gene: TRBV15; CDR3nt: TGTGCCACGAGTAGTTCCGGGGCAGATACGCAGTATTTT; CDR3aa: CATSSSGADTQYF
d_gene: -; j_gene: TRBJ2-3; abundance: many; v_gene: TRBV7-9; CDR3nt: TGTGCCAGCAGCCTTACAGGGTACACAGATACGCAGTATTTT; CDR3aa: CASSLTGYTDTQYF
d_gene: -; j_gene: TRBJ2-3; abundance: -; v_gene: TRBV7-8; CDR3nt: TGTGCCAGCAGCTTTGTGGGAGGCAAAGTGCTTATGTATTTT; CDR3aa: CASSFVGGKVLMYF
d_gene: TRBD1; j_gene: TRBJ1-2; abundance: many; v_gene: TRBV20-1; CDR3nt: TGCAGTGCTAGAGCCGACAGGGCACCTGGCTACACCTTC; CDR3aa: CSARADRAPGYTF
d_gene: -; j_gene: TRBJ1-1; abundance: many; v_gene: TRBV7-9; CDR3nt: TGTGCCAGCATTCCGACCCAGGGTTCTTCGCGCCGTCTAAGTGAAGCTTTCTTT; CDR3aa: CASIPTQGSSRRLSEAFF
d_gene: -; j_gene: TRBJ2-1; abundance: few; v_gene: TRBV19; CDR3nt: TGTGCCAGCTCCCCCGCCCTCCGCTCCTACAATGAGCAGTTCTTC; CDR3aa: CASSPALRSYNEQFF
d_gene: -; j_gene: TRBJ1-5; abundance: -; v_gene: TRBV30; CDR3nt: TGTGCCTGGAGTGTATGGGGCAGGGTTCAGCCCCAGCATTTT; CDR3aa: CAWSVWGRVQPQHF
d_gene: -; j_gene: TRBJ2-1; abundance: many; v_gene: TRBV19; CDR3nt: TGTGCCAGTAGTCCCCCTGGACAGACAAGATCCTACAATGAGCAGTTCTTC; CDR3aa: CASSPPGQTRSYNEQFF
d_gene: TRBD2; j_gene: TRBJ2-3; abundance: -; v_gene: TRBV7-2; CDR3nt: TGTGCCAGCAGCTCATTAGCGGGGGGTAGCACAGATACGCAGTATTTT; CDR3aa: CASSSLAGGSTDTQYF
d_gene: TRBD2; j_gene: TRBJ2-1; abundance: -; v_gene: TRBV5-4; CDR3nt: TGTGCCAGCAGCTTGGCCGGGGGGAATGAGCAGTCCTTC; CDR3aa: CASSLAGGNEQSF
d_gene: -; j_gene: TRBJ1-2; abundance: many; v_gene: TRBV2; CDR3nt: TGTGCCAGCAGTGTGAACAGGCTAGACTATGGCTACACCTTC; CDR3aa: CASSVNRLDYGYTF
d_gene: -; j_gene: TRBJ2-1; abundance: -; v_gene: TRBV12-3/TRBV12-4; CDR3nt: TGTGCCAGCAGTCTAGTTGGGCCAGCAAAAGAGACCCAGTTCTTC; CDR3aa: CASSLVGPAKETQFF
d_gene: -; j_gene: TRBJ2-5; abundance: many; v_gene: TRBV2; CDR3nt: TGTGCCAGCAGTGTCTGGACAACACAAGAGACCCAGTACTTC; CDR3aa: CASSVWTTQETQYF
d_gene: -; j_gene: TRBJ1-2; abundance: few; v_gene: TRBV19; CDR3nt: TGTGCCAGTAGTACCTCGTTATCAGCCTATGGCTACACCTTC; CDR3aa: CASSTSLSAYGYTF
d_gene: -; j_gene: TRBJ2-7; abundance: many; v_gene: TRBV6-6; CDR3nt: TGTGCCAGCAGTTACTCAGGTGACGAGCAGTACTTC; CDR3aa: CASSYSGDEQYF
d_gene: -; j_gene: TRBJ2-3; abundance: many; v_gene: TRBV6-5; CDR3nt: TGTGCCAGCAGTTATCGGGTTAGCACAGATACGCAGTATTTT; CDR3aa: CASSYRVSTDTQYF
d_gene: -; j_gene: TRBJ2-3; abundance: -; v_gene: TRBV11-2; CDR3nt: TGTGCCAGCAGCCTTAGACAGAAAGGGACAGATACGCAGTATTTT; CDR3aa: CASSLRQKGTDTQYF
d_gene: -; j_gene: TRBJ1-1; abundance: many; v_gene: TRBV7-9; CDR3nt: TGTGCCAGCAGCTTAGCCGGGGCGAACACTGAAGCTTTCTTT; CDR3aa: CASSLAGANTEAFF
d_gene: TRBD2; j_gene: TRBJ2-2; abundance: -; v_gene: TRBV6-2/TRBV6-3; CDR3nt: TGTGCCAGCAGTTCAGCGGGAGGGCGAGGCGGGGAGCTGTTTTTT; CDR3aa: CASSSAGGRGGELFF
d_gene: -; j_gene: TRBJ2-7; abundance: many; v_gene: TRBV20-1; CDR3nt: TGCAGTGCTCCCTCCACAGGTCGCTACGAGCAGTACTTC; CDR3aa: CSAPSTGRYEQYF
d_gene: -; j_gene: TRBJ2-7; abundance: many; v_gene: TRBV2; CDR3nt: TGTGCCAGCAGTGAAACCAGGGACTACGAGCAGTACTTC; CDR3aa: CASSETRDYEQYF
d_gene: -; j_gene: TRBJ1-2; abundance: many; v_gene: TRBV4-1; CDR3nt: TGCGCCAGCAGCCAAGCGGATCGGGATGGCTACACCTTC; CDR3aa: CASSQADRDGYTF
d_gene: -; j_gene: TRBJ2-1; abundance: -; v_gene: TRBV5-1; CDR3nt: TGCGCCAGCAGCCCCAACGGGGCCCCAAACAATGAGCAGTTCTTC; CDR3aa: CASSPNGAPNNEQFF
d_gene: TRBD1; j_gene: TRBJ2-7; abundance: -; v_gene: TRBV19; CDR3nt: TGTGCCAGTAGTAGGGACAGGGGTTTGAGCGAGCAGTACTTC; CDR3aa: CASSRDRGLSEQYF
d_gene: -; j_gene: TRBJ1-3; abundance: once; v_gene: TRBV5-1; CDR3nt: TGCGCCAGCAGCCTCGGGACCAATGGAAACACCATATATTTT; CDR3aa: CASSLGTNGNTIYF
d_gene: -; j_gene: TRBJ1-6; abundance: many; v_gene: TRBV3-1; CDR3nt: TGTGCCAGCAGCCCGAGGGGCTCACCCCTCCACTTT; CDR3aa: CASSPRGSPLHF
d_gene: -; j_gene: TRBJ2-3; abundance: many; v_gene: TRBV7-2; CDR3nt: TGTGCCAGCAGCTTAATGGTGGACACAGATACGCAGTATTTT; CDR3aa: CASSLMVDTDTQYF
d_gene: -; j_gene: TRBJ1-2; abundance: -; v_gene: TRBV3-1; CDR3nt: TGTGCCAGCAGCCCCCCGGGGGGCTATGGCTACACCTTC; CDR3aa: CASSPPGGYGYTF
d_gene: TRBD1; j_gene: TRBJ2-3; abundance: few; v_gene: TRBV5-4; CDR3nt: TGTGCCAGCAGCCCCCGACGACAGGGAGGCACAGATACGCAGTATTTT; CDR3aa: CASSPRRQGGTDTQYF
d_gene: TRBD2; j_gene: TRBJ2-7; abundance: -; v_gene: TRBV2; CDR3nt: TGTGCCAGCAGTGATCAAAGCGGGAGGCGCTCCGAGCAGTACTTC; CDR3aa: CASSDQSGRRSEQYF
d_gene: -; j_gene: TRBJ2-3; abundance: -; v_gene: TRBV7-8; CDR3nt: TGTGCCAGCAACCCAGAGGGTTCGCCTAGCACAGATACGCAGTATTTT; CDR3aa: CASNPEGSPSTDTQYF